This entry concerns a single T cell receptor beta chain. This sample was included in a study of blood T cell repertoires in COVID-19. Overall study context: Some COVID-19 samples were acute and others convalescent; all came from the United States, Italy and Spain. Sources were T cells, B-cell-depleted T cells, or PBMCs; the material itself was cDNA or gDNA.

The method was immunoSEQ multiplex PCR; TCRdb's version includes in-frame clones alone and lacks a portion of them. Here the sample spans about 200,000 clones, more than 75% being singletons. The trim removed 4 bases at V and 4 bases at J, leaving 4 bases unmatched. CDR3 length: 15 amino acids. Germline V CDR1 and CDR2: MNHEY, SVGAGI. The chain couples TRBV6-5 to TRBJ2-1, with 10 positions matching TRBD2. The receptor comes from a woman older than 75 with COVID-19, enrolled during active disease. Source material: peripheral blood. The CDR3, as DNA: TGTGCCAGCAGTTTAACTAGCGGGGATTACAATGAGCAGTTCTTC. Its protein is CASSLTSGDYNEQFF.